The 29 T cell receptor beta chains below all came from one sample that was sequenced in a study of neoadjuvant anti-PD-1 for oral cavity cancer. Sequencing used immunoSEQ multiplex PCR; TCRdb keeps in-frame clones, though not all of them. This table holds just over 65,000 clones, 70% to 90% found once. The time point is: after neoadjuvant nivolumab, at surgical resection. Here the sequenced sample was PBMCs, taken after nivolumab (anti-PD-1) treatment. All receptors derive from a person between 40 and 79 years old with oral cavity squamous cell carcinoma.

The chain employs TRBV7-2 and TRBJ2-2; no reliable D call. This CDR3 has 13 amino acids. Germline-derived CDR1 and CDR2 are SGHTA and FQGNSA. Trimming left V 7 bases short and J 0 bases short, with 6 bases between. Written as DNA, the CDR3 is TGTGCCAGCACCGGACCGAACACCGGGGAGCTGTTTTTT. Amino acid sequence: CASTGPNTGELFF.

This rearrangement joins TRBV10-3 to TRBJ1-1; tentatively, D is TRBD1 (5 bases). CDR3 length: 13 residues. The ends were cut back, 8 bases at V and 2 bases at J, with 12 bases in the middle. The germline gives CDR1 ENHRY, CDR2 SYGVKD. CDR3 sequence: CAISLGGNTEAFF. In DNA form, the CDR3 reads TGTGCCATCTCCCTCGGGGGTAACACTGAAGCTTTCTTT.

The rearrangement links TRBV6-5 to TRBJ1-3, with 9 bases identical to TRBD1. The V segment lost 6 bases and the J segment 4 bases; nucleotides outside the gene matches: 4. Germline CDR1 reads MNHEY; CDR2 reads SVGAGI. The CDR3 spans 14 residues. For the CDR3, the DNA is TGTGCCAGCAGCAGGGACAGGGTGGGAAACACCATATATTTT. Protein product: CASSRDRVGNTIYF.

The chain carries TRBV19 and TRBJ1-5; TRBD1 matches at 8 bases. CDR3 size: 14 residues. Per the germline V gene, CDR1 is LNHDA and CDR2 is SQIVND (reference sequence). With V trimmed by 7 bases and J by 4 bases, 6 bases remained unmatched. CDR3 amino acids: CASTTGGWNQPQHF. The DNA for the CDR3 is TGTGCCAGTACCACAGGGGGTTGGAATCAGCCCCAGCATTTT.

The rearrangement uses TRBV10-3 and TRBJ1-1; weak D call: TRBD1 (5 bases). V lost 4 bases, J lost 3 bases, and 18 bases lay in between. The CDR3 is 16 amino acids. Germline V gene data show CDR1 as ENHRY and CDR2 as SYGVKD. CDR3 nucleotide sequence: TGTGCCATCAGTGGATCCCCGGGACGCCAGGACACTGAAGCTTTCTTT. It yields the protein CAISGSPGRQDTEAFF.

The chain combines TRBV28 with TRBJ1-1, with 8 bases identical to TRBD1. Per the germline V gene, CDR1 is MDHEN and CDR2 is SYDVKM. The CDR3 runs 11 residues. Trimming removed 5 bases from V and 8 bases from J; junction bases left unmatched: 1. CDR3 DNA sequence: TGTGCCAGCAGTCACAGGGGGGAAGCTTTCTTT. Translation gives CASSHRGEAFF.

This rearrangement joins TRBV19 to TRBJ2-2; 8 bases agree with TRBD1. From germline, CDR1 is LNHDA and CDR2 SQIVND (reference sequence). V gave up 6 bases and J gave up 4 bases; unmatched junction bases: 10. CDR3 length equals 16 residues. This CDR3 is CASSHLGTGFTGELFF. CDR3 sequence (DNA): TGTGCCAGTAGCCATCTTGGGACAGGATTCACCGGGGAGCTGTTTTTT.

This clone was counted once. The chain combines TRBV9 with TRBJ1-2; TRBD1 agrees at 7 bases. Germline CDR1 is SGDLS and CDR2 is YYNGEE. This CDR3 is built from 17 residues. V lost 4 bases to trimming and J lost 2 bases; unmatched junction nucleotides: 14. The DNA for the CDR3 is TGTGCCAGCAGCCCCCAGATATCCGGGACAGAGAACTATGGCTACACCTTC. Amino acids: CASSPQISGTENYGYTF. Variable domain in full (rest from reference TRBV9 and TRBJ1-2): DSGVTQTPKHLITATGQRVTLRCSPRSGDLSVYWYQQSLDQGLQFLIQYYNGEERAKGNILERFSAQQFPDLHSELNLSSLELGDSALYFCASSPQISGTENYGYTFGSGTRLTVV.

The chain has TRBV29-1 and TRBJ2-2, with 7 nucleotides matching TRBD2. Germline assignment: CDR1 SQVTM and CDR2 ANQGSEA. The length of the CDR3 is 12 residues. Losses at the gene ends were 5 bases for V and 8 bases for J; bases not matched to a gene: 5. CDR3 in amino acids: CSVLGGEGELFF. The CDR3 DNA is TGCAGCGTTCTTGGGGGGGAAGGGGAGCTGTTTTTT.

This clone appeared a single time. The V call is TRBV5-6, the J call TRBJ2-5; D might be TRBD1 or TRBD2, each matching 5 bases. Germline lookup yields CDR1 SGHDT and CDR2 YYEEEE. This CDR3 has 15 residues. V was clipped by 3 bases and J by 5 bases, with 17 bases between them. The CDR3 bases are TGTGCCAGCAGCTGGAGCCGCATAGAGGGGGAGACCCAGTACTTC. Amino acids: CASSWSRIEGETQYF.

The chain is built from TRBV27 and TRBJ2-7, with 9 bases fitting TRBD1. The CDR3 spans 16 residues. V shed 3 bases and J 6 bases; nucleotides not matched to a gene: 12. The germline CDR1 and CDR2 sequences are MNHEY and SMNVEV (reference sequence). CDR3 bases: TGTGCCAGCAGTTTCACCCCCGGGACAGGGAGCGGCGAGCAGTACTTC. Protein sequence: CASSFTPGTGSGEQYF.

The J gene is TRBJ2-7, the V gene TRBV7-9; 12 positions agree with TRBD1. From germline, CDR1 is SEHNR and CDR2 FQNEAQ (reference sequence). The trim removed 6 bases at V and 4 bases at J, leaving 7 bases unmatched. The CDR3 totals 15 residues. As DNA, the CDR3 is TGTGCCAGCAGATCTCCGGGACAGGGGGCGTACGAGCAGTACTTC. Residues: CASRSPGQGAYEQYF.

The chain joins TRBV4-1 to TRBJ2-7; 7 bases fit TRBD2. Germline CDR1 is MGHRA and CDR2 is YSYEKL. The CDR3 length is 17 residues. V gave up 1 base and J gave up 1 base; unmatched junction bases: 10. CDR3 nucleotide sequence: TGCGCCAGCAGCCAAGTTGAGGGTCTAGCGGCTTCCTACGAGCAGTACTTC. Its protein is CASSQVEGLAASYEQYF.

The V and J genes are TRBV30 and TRBJ2-2; the D is unclear. The V gene lost 5 bases and the J gene lost 4 bases, with 14 bases spanning the gap. Per the germline V gene, CDR1 is GTSNPN and CDR2 is SVGIG (reference sequence). This CDR3 spans 14 amino acids. In DNA, the CDR3 is TGTGCCTGGGCCCAGGCCAGAAGCACCGGGGAGCTGTTTTTT. Its protein is CAWAQARSTGELFF.

The chain uses TRBV10-3 and TRBJ2-2; weak D call: TRBD2 (7 bases). There are 16 residues in the CDR3. Trimming pared 2 bases from V and 0 bases from J, leaving 10 bases between. Germline V lookup: CDR1 ENHRY, CDR2 SYGVKD. The CDR3 DNA follows: TGTGCCATCAGTGAGAAGGGGGGGACGAACACCGGGGAGCTGTTTTTT. Protein sequence: CAISEKGGTNTGELFF.

This clone was picked up a small number of times. The chain links TRBV6-6 to TRBJ2-2; TRBD1 aligns across 9 bases. The germline gives CDR1 MNHNY, CDR2 SVGAGI (reference sequence). The CDR3 contains 15 residues. V shed 9 bases and J 2 bases; nucleotides not matched to a gene: 7. The DNA for the CDR3 is TGTGCCAGTAGATCGGGACAGGGCAACACCGGGGAGCTGTTTTTT. Translating it yields CASRSGQGNTGELFF.

The chain uses TRBV27 and TRBJ1-4; D is unclear. The CDR3 consists of 15 residues. Deletions cut 5 bases from V and 0 bases from J, with 10 bases between. Germline values: CDR1 MNHEY, CDR2 SMNVEV (reference sequence). The CDR3 DNA sequence: TGTGCCAGCAGTGGCAATGGGGCAACTAATGAAAAACTGTTTTTT. Its translation is CASSGNGATNEKLFF.

This clone was picked up many times. The chain carries TRBV6-5 and TRBJ1-1, with D possibly matching TRBD1 (6 bases). V was clipped by 6 bases and J by 5 bases, with 16 bases between them. The CDR3 is 14 residues long. Germline V gene sequence: CDR1 MNHEY, CDR2 SVGAGI. This CDR3 is CASSYHREGTEAFF. In DNA form, the CDR3 reads TGTGCCAGCAGCTACCACAGGGAGGGGACTGAAGCTTTCTTT.

The chain employs TRBV5-6 and TRBJ2-1; 8 positions agree with TRBD2. Looked up from germline, CDR1 is SGHDT and CDR2 is YYEEEE. V shed 7 bases, J shed 0 bases, and the junction held 6 bases outside the gene matches. This CDR3 contains 15 residues. CDR3 sequence: CASGPGGSSYNEQFF. CDR3 bases: TGTGCCAGCGGCCCGGGGGGGAGCTCCTACAATGAGCAGTTCTTC.

Here the CDR3 DNA reads TGTGCCAGCAGTGAACAGGGAAGGTACGAGCAGTACTTC. Translation: CASSEQGRYEQYF. The chain carries TRBV6-1 and TRBJ2-7; TRBD1 might be the D (5 bases). V lost 2 bases and J lost 4, with 9 bases in between. This CDR3 has 13 amino acids. CDR1 is MNHNS, CDR2 SASEGT, per germline.

The chain is built from TRBV2 and TRBJ1-2; D is unresolved. Trimming cost V 1 base and J 5 bases, with 5 bases left between them. CDR1 SNHLY and CDR2 FYNNEI come from the germline V gene. This CDR3 has 12 residues. CDR3 protein: CASSEEQYGYTF. DNA of the CDR3: TGTGCCAGCAGTGAAGAACAATATGGCTACACCTTC.

The V gene is TRBV11-2, the J gene TRBJ2-2, with D perhaps TRBD1 or TRBD2 (5 bases each). This CDR3 is 15 amino acids long. Trimming stripped 1 base from V and 6 bases from J, with 12 bases between. Germline CDR1 is SGHAT and CDR2 is FQNNGV. CDR3 DNA sequence: TGTGCCAGCAGCTTAGCCCCAAGAGGGGCCGGGGAGCTGTTTTTT. It translates to CASSLAPRGAGELFF.

The J gene is TRBJ2-7, the V gene TRBV2, with 9 nucleotides matching TRBD1. Losses at the gene ends were 6 bases for V and 4 bases for J; bases not matched to a gene: 16. CDR1 is SNHLY and CDR2 is FYNNEI in the germline V gene. The CDR3 has 17 amino acids. The CDR3 DNA sequence: TGTGCCAGCAGGGACAGGGGTTTAGGTGGACCACTTTACGAGCAGTACTTC. The encoded protein is CASRDRGLGGPLYEQYF. Using reference TRBV2 and TRBJ2-7 for the parts outside the CDR3, the full variable domain is EPEVTQTPSHQVTQMGQEVILRCVPISNHLYFYWYRQILGQKVEFLVSFYNNEISEKSEIFDDQFSVERPDGSNFTLKIRSTKLEDSAMYFCASRDRGLGGPLYEQYFGPGTRLTVT.

This clone came up a few times. The V gene is TRBV11-2, the J gene TRBJ2-1, with D possibly TRBD2 on 5 matching bases. V was cut by 5 bases and J by 7 bases, with 18 bases left in between. The CDR3 is made up of 15 amino acids. In germline, CDR1 is SGHAT, CDR2 FQNNGV. CDR3 protein: CASSAGLNTGNEQFF. CDR3 nucleotide sequence: TGTGCCAGCAGCGCCGGATTAAACACGGGGAATGAGCAGTTCTTC.

The chain uses TRBV6-6 and TRBJ1-1, with 9 bases aligning to TRBD1. CDR3 length equals 15 residues. The trim removed 4 bases at V and 1 base at J, leaving 4 bases unmatched. CDR1 is MNHNY and CDR2 is SVGAGI in the germline V gene (reference sequence). For the CDR3, the DNA is TGTGCCAGCAGTTGGGACAGGGTCGGGAACACTGAAGCTTTCTTT. Protein sequence: CASSWDRVGNTEAFF.

The chain has TRBV2 and TRBJ2-1, with D possibly TRBD2 on 5 matching bases. Trimming cost V 5 bases and J 7 bases, with 15 bases left between them. There are 14 residues in the CDR3. Germline V lookup: CDR1 SNHLY, CDR2 FYNNEI. The CDR3 nucleotides read TGTGCCAGCAGTCCGGACGGGAAAGGGAATGAGCAGTTCTTC. Translation gives CASSPDGKGNEQFF.

The chain uses TRBV2 and TRBJ1-5; D might be TRBD1 (5 bases). Germline CDR1 SNHLY, CDR2 FYNNEI. The CDR3 is 13 residues long. Trimming removed 7 bases at V and 6 bases at J, with 13 bases between. The CDR3 here is CASTGVVGQPQHF. The CDR3, as DNA: TGTGCCAGCACGGGGGTGGTTGGTCAGCCCCAGCATTTT. Full variable domain (rest looked up from reference TRBV2 and TRBJ1-5): EPEVTQTPSHQVTQMGQEVILRCVPISNHLYFYWYRQILGQKVEFLVSFYNNEISEKSEIFDDQFSVERPDGSNFTLKIRSTKLEDSAMYFCASTGVVGQPQHFGDGTRLSIL.

V gene TRBV30 combines with J gene TRBJ2-7, with a possible D match to TRBD2 (5 bases). This CDR3 has 14 residues. Germline loops: CDR1 GTSNPN, CDR2 SVGIG (reference sequence). Trimming shortened V by 3 bases and J by 6 bases, and 18 bases separated the two germline ends. CDR3 residues: CAWREARQRGEQYF. As DNA, the CDR3 is TGTGCCTGGAGGGAGGCGCGTCAGCGCGGCGAGCAGTACTTC.

The gene calls are TRBV2 and TRBJ2-3; 15 bases agree with TRBD2. J gave up 6 bases and V 4 bases, and 2 bases lay outside the gene matches. The CDR3 is made up of 15 amino acids. Germline CDR1 SNHLY, CDR2 FYNNEI. Here the CDR3 DNA reads TGTGCCAGCAGTGCCGGACTAGCGGGAGGGGATACGCAGTATTTT. This gives the protein CASSAGLAGGDTQYF.